This T cell receptor (beta chain) comes out of a study of T cells after yellow fever vaccination (dated by TCRdb to between 2018 and 2021). For the study in its entirety: The SMART-Seq v4 Ultra Low Input RNA kit was used to prepare libraries from fractions with low cell numbers. Bulk TCR alpha and beta repertoires were sequenced longitudinally to track T-cell clones before and after primary and booster YFV17D yellow fever vaccination. Two healthy male donors, one aged 18 to 30 and one aged 30 to 40 years, made up the cohort. Blood was drawn at multiple timepoints before and after primary and secondary immunization, with bulk PBMC replicates and cell subsets isolated.

Sequencing relied on an Illumina NovaSeq 6000. TCR cDNA was made using 5'RACE template switching, a step that added a universal primer site and unique molecular identifiers. cDNA synthesis was primed from both the TCR alpha and TCR beta constant segments. Library amplification used two PCR steps, and the second PCR step added sample barcodes and sequencing adapters. Libraries were sequenced on Illumina HiSeq 2500 (2x100 bp) or NovaSeq (2x150 bp). In the source study's methods: Demultiplexing of reads and collapsing into UMI consensus sequences were performed with MIGEC, and V(D)J alignment was carried out with MiXCR. Clonotypes responding to the vaccine were identified with edgeR on replicate PBMC samples, with the criteria of FDR below 0.01 and a log2 fold change above 5 up to day 15. Each bulk clonotype received a CD4 or CD8 identity based on whether the sequenced CD4 or CD8 repertoire contained that clonotype at higher abundance. TCRdb passed the public sequencing reads through fastp at Q25 and MiXCR, retaining productive beta sequences. Rows with a matching CDR3 protein are joined into one entry that keeps the most common DNA and genes. These V and J calls originate from TCRdb's pipeline instead of the authors' own analysis. Counted in this sample were roughly 330,000 distinct CDR3 sequences; 4% of them appeared once. The top ten clones comprise 20% to 25% of the sample.

As encoded in the germline V gene (reference sequence), CDR1 is LGHDT while CDR2 is YNNKEL. Its CDR3 holds 12 amino acids, cysteine through phenylalanine. Kept here is only the CDR3 DNA, which spans 36 bases and is read in frame from base 1. V and J lose 1 base and 11 bases, and a span of 6 bases separates them. The sample's treatment or condition, from its label and the paper: live attenuated yellow fever vaccine strain. At every blood-draw timepoint, two biological replicates of bulk PBMCs were collected. PBMCs were isolated from peripheral blood using a standard Ficoll-Paque protocol. TriZol was used to extract RNA from bulk PBMCs, from CD4 and CD8 fractions, and from dextramer-positive and dextramer-negative fractions. On the study overall, not on this receptor specifically: The secondary T-cell response was weaker than the primary response but faster, peaking on day 5 instead of day 15. Computational filtering was needed because FACS-sorted repertoires could contain abundant contaminating clonotypes from the bulk population. A small fraction of clonotypes showed up in both the CD4 and CD8 compartments, probably as a result of convergent recombination. Most clones expanded after primary vaccination (around 96% of CD4 and around nine tenths of CD8) were re-detected after the booster, suggesting that broad memory maintenance occurred. Only a couple of donors were included in the study, so the extent to which the findings can be generalized is limited.

The sample holds a few counts of this clonotype. No cognate antigen has been identified for it. No much larger clonotype is one base removed from it; base qualities were not supplied. The chain couples TRBV3-1 to TRBJ1-6; confidence is insufficient to name the D gene. The source of this sequence is a man aged 18 to 29 who received the YFV17D yellow fever vaccine. The specimen was PBMCs, collected 5 days after the yellow fever booster vaccination. Here is the DNA: TGTGCCAGCAGCCAAGGATTTCCACCCCTCCACTTT. Its protein product is CASSQGFPPLHF.